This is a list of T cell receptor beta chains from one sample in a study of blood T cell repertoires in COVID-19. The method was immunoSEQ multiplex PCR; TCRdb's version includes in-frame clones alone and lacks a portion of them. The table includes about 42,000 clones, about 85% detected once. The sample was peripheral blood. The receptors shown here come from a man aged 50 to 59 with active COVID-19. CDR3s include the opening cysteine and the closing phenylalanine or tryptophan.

CDR3aa: CASRGTSYYGYTF; v_gene: TRBV27; j_gene: TRBJ1-2
CDR3aa: CASSLEGGGSAFF; v_gene: TRBV7-6; j_gene: TRBJ1-1
CDR3aa: CASSPSLAHEQYF; v_gene: TRBV5-1; j_gene: TRBJ2-7
CDR3aa: CASSFRQGGGYTF; v_gene: TRBV19; j_gene: TRBJ1-2
CDR3aa: CASSLSLNEQFF; v_gene: TRBV11-3; j_gene: TRBJ2-1
CDR3aa: CASSSPGQGKGSGYTF; v_gene: TRBV7-9; j_gene: TRBJ1-2
CDR3aa: CASNTQGATRETQYF; v_gene: TRBV19; j_gene: TRBJ2-5
CDR3aa: CASSLGSGTSGLETQYF; v_gene: TRBV7-2; j_gene: TRBJ2-5
CDR3aa: CATSKSFYLTEQYF; v_gene: TRBV15; j_gene: TRBJ2-7
CDR3aa: CASTGIGYQETQYF; v_gene: TRBV2; j_gene: TRBJ2-5
CDR3aa: CASSQEQGAHGYTF; v_gene: TRBV4-1; j_gene: TRBJ1-2
CDR3aa: CATSDATGNNLYGYTF; v_gene: TRBV24-1; j_gene: TRBJ1-2
CDR3aa: CASSVSAGLANEQFF; v_gene: TRBV7-9; j_gene: TRBJ2-1
CDR3aa: CASSLDLGGLAFF; v_gene: TRBV11-3; j_gene: TRBJ1-1
CDR3aa: CATGQGRNTEAFF; v_gene: TRBV6-5; j_gene: TRBJ1-1
CDR3aa: CASSTTGQDSPLHF; v_gene: TRBV19; j_gene: TRBJ1-6
CDR3aa: CASSLDRGRQFF; v_gene: TRBV5-1; j_gene: TRBJ2-1
CDR3aa: CASSPTSGRADTQYF; v_gene: TRBV5-1; j_gene: TRBJ2-3
CDR3aa: CSAPGIWGYTF; v_gene: TRBV20-1; j_gene: TRBJ1-2
CDR3aa: CAIGREWGRSNQPQHF; v_gene: TRBV5-5; j_gene: TRBJ1-5
CDR3aa: CAWSEGRGNQPQHF; v_gene: TRBV30; j_gene: TRBJ1-5
CDR3aa: CASSVGTGSFNSPLHF; v_gene: TRBV9; j_gene: TRBJ1-6
CDR3aa: CASTQRGGQGGEAFF; v_gene: TRBV6-5; j_gene: TRBJ1-1
CDR3aa: CATRDRGADEQYF; v_gene: TRBV28; j_gene: TRBJ2-7
CDR3aa: CASSQGLAGVYEQYF; v_gene: TRBV4-1; j_gene: TRBJ2-7
CDR3aa: CASSLELAGGETQYF; v_gene: TRBV5-6; j_gene: TRBJ2-5
CDR3aa: CASTGVPSYNEQFF; v_gene: TRBV13; j_gene: TRBJ2-1
CDR3aa: CASSEQGRRETQYF; v_gene: TRBV28; j_gene: TRBJ2-5
CDR3aa: CASSLYGVHNEQFF; v_gene: TRBV5-6; j_gene: TRBJ2-1
CDR3aa: CASSIGRRANTEAFF; v_gene: TRBV19; j_gene: TRBJ1-1